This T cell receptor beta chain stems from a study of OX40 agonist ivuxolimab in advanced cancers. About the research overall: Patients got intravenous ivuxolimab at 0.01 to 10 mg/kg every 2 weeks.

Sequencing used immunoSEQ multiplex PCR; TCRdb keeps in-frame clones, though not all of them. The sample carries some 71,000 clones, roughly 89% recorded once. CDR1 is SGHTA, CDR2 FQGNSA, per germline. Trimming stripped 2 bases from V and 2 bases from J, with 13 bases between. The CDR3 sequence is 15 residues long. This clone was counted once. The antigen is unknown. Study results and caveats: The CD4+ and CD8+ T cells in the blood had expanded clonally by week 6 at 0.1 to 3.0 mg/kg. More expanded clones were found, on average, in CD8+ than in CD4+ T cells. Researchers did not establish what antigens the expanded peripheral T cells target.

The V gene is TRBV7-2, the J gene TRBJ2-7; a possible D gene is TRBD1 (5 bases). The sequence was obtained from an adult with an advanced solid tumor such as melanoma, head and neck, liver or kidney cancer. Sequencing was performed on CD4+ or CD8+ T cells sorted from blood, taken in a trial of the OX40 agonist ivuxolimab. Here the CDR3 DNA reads TGTGCCAGCAGCTTACTAACTGGGGCACCCTACGAGCAGTACTTC. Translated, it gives CASSLLTGAPYEQYF.